Each of the 14 T cell receptor beta chains below was sequenced from the same sample in a study of radiation and T cells in renal cell carcinoma. The repertoire was sequenced with immunoSEQ multiplex PCR; TCRdb's copy has only in-frame clones and lacks some. The repertoire holds approximately 40,000 clones, with about 84% as singletons. Time point described: blood 4 weeks post-SBRT, at nephrectomy. Treatment noted: 15 Gy SBRT to primary tumor, nephrectomy 4 weeks later. The source was blood, collected from a patient whose treatment included radiotherapy and nephrectomy. The source of these receptors is a woman in her 70s with renal cell carcinoma.

The rearrangement uses TRBV7-2 and TRBJ2-7, with a possible D match to TRBD1 (5 bases). The CDR3 is 13 residues long. Germline CDR1 and CDR2: SGHTA and FQGNSA. Trimming cost V 3 bases and J 1 base, with 7 bases left between them. The CDR3 spells CASSFYRSYEQYF. In DNA form, the CDR3 reads TGTGCCAGCAGCTTTTACAGGTCCTACGAGCAGTACTTC.

This clone was detected only a few times. The gene calls are TRBV5-4 and TRBJ2-7; perhaps TRBD2 as D (6 bases). Germline values: CDR1 SGHNT, CDR2 YYREEE (reference sequence). V lost 0 bases to trimming and J lost 1 base, with 8 bases between them. CDR3 length: 14 residues. For the CDR3, the DNA is TGTGCCAGCAGCTTGGATAGCGGATCCTACGAGCAGTACTTC. Protein: CASSLDSGSYEQYF.

This clone was counted a few times. This chain uses TRBV19 with TRBJ2-3, with TRBD2 identical over 9 bases. The germline V gene has CDR1 LNHDA and CDR2 SQIVND (reference sequence). The CDR3 is 14 amino acids. The trim removed 8 bases at V and 4 bases at J, leaving 7 bases unmatched. The CDR3 region has the DNA TGTGCCAGTGGATGGGCGGGAGGGTCAGATACGCAGTATTTT. This sequence encodes CASGWAGGSDTQYF.

The gene calls are TRBV6-6 and TRBJ2-2; tentative D call: TRBD2 (6 bases). V was cut by 8 bases and J by 0 bases, with 10 bases left in between. Germline values: CDR1 MNHNY, CDR2 SVGAGI (reference sequence). The CDR3 length is 14 residues. The CDR3 protein is CASSGVTNTGELFF. The DNA for the CDR3 is TGTGCCAGCTCGGGGGTCACGAACACCGGGGAGCTGTTTTTT.

This clone appeared a few times. The J gene is TRBJ1-2, the V gene TRBV6-5, with 7 bases matching TRBD1. The V and J ends lost 0 bases and 6 bases, in that order; junction bases with no gene match: 10. Germline values: CDR1 MNHEY, CDR2 SVGAGI. CDR3 length: 16 residues. CDR3 sequence (DNA): TGTGCCAGCAGTTACTCGTTGCCCAGGGGGGGGCATGGCTACACCTTC. Translating gives CASSYSLPRGGHGYTF.

This chain joins TRBV7-9 and TRBJ2-3; TRBD1 is a possible D gene (6 bases). V dropped 6 bases and J dropped 5 bases, with 18 bases sitting between them. Germline V gene sequence: CDR1 SEHNR, CDR2 FQNEAQ (reference sequence). This CDR3 is 15 amino acids long. CDR3 DNA sequence: TGTGCCAGCAGTCTAGTGGCAGGGGTAGGAGATACGCAGTATTTT. Translated: CASSLVAGVGDTQYF.

The CDR3 region is CASSVIAGIDEQFF. The CDR3, as DNA: TGCGCCAGCAGCGTCATAGCGGGAATCGATGAGCAGTTCTTC. The V gene is TRBV5-1, the J gene TRBJ2-1, with TRBD2 identical over 8 bases. This CDR3 region has 14 residues. With V trimmed by 4 bases and J by 8 bases, 8 bases remained unmatched. Germline V gene lookup returns CDR1 SGHRS and CDR2 YFSETQ.

The rearrangement joins TRBV18 to TRBJ2-7; D gene uncertain. Germline V CDR1 and CDR2: KGHSH, LQKENI. CDR3 length equals 14 residues. V was clipped by 2 bases and J by 0 bases, with 8 bases between them. CDR3: CASSPTLSSYEQYF. The CDR3 nucleotides are TGTGCCAGCTCACCAACTTTGAGCTCCTACGAGCAGTACTTC. The variable domain in full, completed from reference TRBV18 and TRBJ2-7, reads NAGVMQNPRHLVRRRGQEARLRCSPMKGHSHVYWYRQLPEEGLKFMVYLQKENIIDESGMPKERFSAEFPKEGPSILRIQQVVRGDSAAYFCASSPTLSSYEQYFGPGTRLTVT.

The V gene is TRBV4-3, the J gene TRBJ2-2; 14 nucleotides agree with TRBD2. V lost 5 bases and J lost 4; bases outside the gene matches: 12. The CDR3 is 19 residues long. Per germline, CDR1 LGHNA and CDR2 YSLEER. CDR3 protein: CASSAQTSGRAFSTGELFF. CDR3 bases: TGCGCCAGCAGCGCCCAGACTAGCGGGAGGGCTTTTAGCACCGGGGAGCTGTTTTTT.

This clone was picked up one time. The chain is built from TRBV9 and TRBJ2-1, with TRBD1 identical over 9 bases. V shed 6 bases, J shed 7 bases, and the junction held 8 bases outside the gene matches. This CDR3 is 14 amino acids long. CDR1 is SGDLS and CDR2 is YYNGEE in the germline V gene. CDR3 sequence reads: CASNYRDRANEQFF. DNA of the CDR3: TGTGCCAGCAACTACCGGGACAGGGCGAATGAGCAGTTCTTC.

This chain connects TRBV6-1 to TRBJ1-5, with D unresolved. The CDR3 sequence is 14 residues long. Trimming stripped 1 base from V and 4 bases from J, with 8 bases between. The germline V gene has CDR1 MNHNS and CDR2 SASEGT. The DNA of the CDR3 is TGTGCCAGCAGTGAAGGGGTGGTTAATCAGCCCCAGCATTTT. Its translation is CASSEGVVNQPQHF.

The rearrangement uses TRBV6-5 and TRBJ2-7, with unresolved D. Germline V CDR1 and CDR2: MNHEY, SVGAGI. CDR3 length equals 13 residues. V gave up 2 bases and J gave up 3 bases, with 8 bases separating them. The CDR3 nucleotides read TGTGCCAGCAGTTACGACTCAGACTACGAGCAGTACTTC. This translates into CASSYDSDYEQYF.

This chain joins TRBV5-5 and TRBJ1-3; 9 bases fit TRBD1. The CDR3 spans 14 residues. V gave up 6 bases and J gave up 3 bases; unmatched junction bases: 4. The germline V gene encodes CDR1 SGHKS and CDR2 YYEKEE (reference sequence). Written as DNA, the CDR3 is TGTGCCAGCAAAGGGGGACAGGGTGGAAACACCATATATTTT. The encoded protein is CASKGGQGGNTIYF.

The chain links TRBV7-6 to TRBJ2-5; no reliable D call. V shed 5 bases and J shed 0 bases, with 7 bases lying between them. The CDR3 totals 13 residues. CDR1 and CDR2 (germline): SGHVS, FNYEAQ. The CDR3 protein is CASSPRNQETQYF. The DNA of the CDR3 is TGTGCCAGCAGCCCAAGGAACCAAGAGACCCAGTACTTC.